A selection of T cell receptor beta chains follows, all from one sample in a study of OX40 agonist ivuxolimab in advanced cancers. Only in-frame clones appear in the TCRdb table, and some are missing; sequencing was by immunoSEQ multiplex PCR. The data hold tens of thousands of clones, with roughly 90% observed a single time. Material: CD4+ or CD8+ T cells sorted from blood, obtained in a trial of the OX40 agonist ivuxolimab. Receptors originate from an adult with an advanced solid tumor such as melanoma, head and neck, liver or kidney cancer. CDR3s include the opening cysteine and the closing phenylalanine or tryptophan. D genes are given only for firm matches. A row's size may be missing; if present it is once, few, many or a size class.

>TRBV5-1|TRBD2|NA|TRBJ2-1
TGCGCCAGCACATCGGAACAGGGGCTCCTAGCGGGAGGATTCTCCTACAATGAGCAGTTCTTC
CASTSEQGLLAGGFSYNEQFF
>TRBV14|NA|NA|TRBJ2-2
TGTGCCAGCAGCCAGGGGGCAAACACCGGGGAGCTGTTTTTT
CASSQGANTGELFF
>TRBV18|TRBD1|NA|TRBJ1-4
TGTGCCAGCTCTCGGGACAGCGCTAATGAAAAACTGTTTTTT
CASSRDSANEKLFF
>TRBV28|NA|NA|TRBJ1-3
TGTGCCAGCGGACGGCGCTCTGGAAACACCATATATTTT
CASGRRSGNTIYF
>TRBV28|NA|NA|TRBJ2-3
TGTGCCTCCGGGGACTCCCGAAGCACAGATACGCAGTATTTT
CASGDSRSTDTQYF
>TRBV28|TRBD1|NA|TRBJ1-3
TGTGCCAGCAGTATAGGGACAGTTCGTGGAAACACCATATATTTT
CASSIGTVRGNTIYF
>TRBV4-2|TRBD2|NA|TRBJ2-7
TGTGCCAGCAGCCAACAACTAGCGGGAGGGCCGGGTTACGAGCAGTACTTC
CASSQQLAGGPGYEQYF
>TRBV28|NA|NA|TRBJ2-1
TGTGCCAGCAGTTCCCTTGGTGGAGTAGCGTCGGGTTACAATGAGCAGTTCTTC
CASSSLGGVASGYNEQFF
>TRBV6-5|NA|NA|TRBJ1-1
TGTGCCAGCCGGGCGGGAGGGCACACTGAAGCTTTCTTT
CASRAGGHTEAFF
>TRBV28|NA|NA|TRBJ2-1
TGTGCCAGCAGTTCTCCGGGACATCGATACAATGAGCAGTTCTTC
CASSSPGHRYNEQFF
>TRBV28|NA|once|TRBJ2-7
TGTGCCAGCAGTATTTGGAAGGGGACCCTAGTCTCCTACGAGCAGTACTTC
CASSIWKGTLVSYEQYF
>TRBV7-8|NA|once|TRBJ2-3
TGTGCCAGCAGCTTCGACTCCCTTTCTAGCACAGATACGCAGTATTTT
CASSFDSLSSTDTQYF
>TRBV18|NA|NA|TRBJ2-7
TGTGCCAGCTCATCCGGGACATTCTACGAGCAGTACTTC
CASSSGTFYEQYF
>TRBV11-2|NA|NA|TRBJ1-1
TGTGCCACCAGAAGGGGTGGTACTGAAGCTTTCTTT
CATRRGGTEAFF
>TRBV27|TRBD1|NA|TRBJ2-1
TGTGCCAGCAGTCTTGGGACAGGGAAGTACAATGAGCAGTTCTTC
CASSLGTGKYNEQFF
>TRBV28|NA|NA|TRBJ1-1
TGTGCCAGCAGGATTACCTTGAACACTGAAGCTTTCTTT
CASRITLNTEAFF
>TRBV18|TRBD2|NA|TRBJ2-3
TGTGCCAGCTCCCCGACTAGCGGGGCCTCTGATACGCAGTATTTT
CASSPTSGASDTQYF
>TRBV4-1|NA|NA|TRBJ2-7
TGCGCCAGCAGCCAAGATCGGGGGTTTTACGAGCAGTACTTC
CASSQDRGFYEQYF
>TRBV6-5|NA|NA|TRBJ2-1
TGTGCCAGCAGTTACAGGAGGGATCGGAATGAGCAGTTCTTC
CASSYRRDRNEQFF
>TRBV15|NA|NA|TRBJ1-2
TGTGCCACCAGTGGGGGGAACTATGGCTACACCTTC
CATSGGNYGYTF
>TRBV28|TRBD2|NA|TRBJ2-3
TGTGCCAGCAGCCCCAATATGGCGGGAGCGGCAGATACGCAGTATTTT
CASSPNMAGAADTQYF
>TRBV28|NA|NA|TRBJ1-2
TGTGCCAGCAAGGGGGGATATGGCTACACCTTC
CASKGGYGYTF
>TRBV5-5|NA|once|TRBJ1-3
TGTGCCAGCAGCCCCGGGACCCCTGGAAACACCATATATTTT
CASSPGTPGNTIYF
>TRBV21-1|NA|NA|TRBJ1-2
TGTGCCAGCAGCCCTCCCGGGACAGGGTCGGGCTATGGCTACACCTTC
CASSPPGTGSGYGYTF
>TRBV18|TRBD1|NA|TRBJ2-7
TGTGCCAGCTCACCACTCCCGGGACAGGATTTAGGGTACGAGCAGTACTTC
CASSPLPGQDLGYEQYF
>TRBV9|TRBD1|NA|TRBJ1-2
TGTGCCAGCAGCGTAGTCCCAACAGGGGACGCCAACTATGGCTACACCTTC
CASSVVPTGDANYGYTF
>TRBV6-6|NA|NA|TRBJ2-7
TGTGCCAGCAGTTACAGACAGGCCTACGAGCAGTACTTC
CASSYRQAYEQYF
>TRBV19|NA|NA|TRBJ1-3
TGTGCCAGTAGTGTACAGGGATTTACTGGAAACACCATATATTTT
CASSVQGFTGNTIYF
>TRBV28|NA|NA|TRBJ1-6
TGTGCCAGCAGTTTTTACGCGTCCTATAATTCACCCCTCCACTTT
CASSFYASYNSPLHF
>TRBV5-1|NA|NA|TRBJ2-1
TGCGCCAGCAGCCTGGACTCCCCCCCGTACAATGAGCAGTTCTTC
CASSLDSPPYNEQFF
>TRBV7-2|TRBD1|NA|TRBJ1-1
TGTGCCAGCAGCCTCCAGGGGGCTGGCACTGAAGCTTTCTTT
CASSLQGAGTEAFF
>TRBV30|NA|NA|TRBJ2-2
TGTGCCTTAGGACCGAAAAACACCGGGGAGCTGTTTTTT
CALGPKNTGELFF
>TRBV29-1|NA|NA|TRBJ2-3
TGCAGCGTTGCCCTTATGACAGTCCCTACGCAGTATTTT
CSVALMTVPTQYF
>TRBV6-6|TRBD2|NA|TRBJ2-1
TGTGCCAGCAGTTTAAAACTAGCGGGATACAATGAGCAGTTCTTC
CASSLKLAGYNEQFF
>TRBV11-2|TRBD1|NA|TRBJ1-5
TGTGCCAGCAGCCCGAACCCGGACAGGGCCCGCCAGCCCCAGCATTTT
CASSPNPDRARQPQHF
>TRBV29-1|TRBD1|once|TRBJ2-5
TGCAGCGCTGATAGGACAGGCCTCCAAGAGACCCAGTACTTC
CSADRTGLQETQYF
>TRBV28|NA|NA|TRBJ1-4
TGTGCCAGCAGAGAAACAGGGTTTTATGAAAAACTGTTTTTT
CASRETGFYEKLFF
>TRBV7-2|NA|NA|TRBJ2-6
TGTGCCAGCAGCTTAACTACCTCTGGGGCCAACGTCCTGACTTTC
CASSLTTSGANVLTF
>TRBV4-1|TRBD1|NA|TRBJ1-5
TGCGCCAGCAGCCAAATCCCTAGGGACAGCGATAATCAGCCCCAGCATTTT
CASSQIPRDSDNQPQHF
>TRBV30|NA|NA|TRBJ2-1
TGTGCCTGGATTCAAAGCTATCTCTACAATGAGCAGTTCTTC
CAWIQSYLYNEQFF
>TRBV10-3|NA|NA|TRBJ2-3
TGTGCCATCAGGGCAGCTAGCACAGATACGCAGTATTTT
CAIRAASTDTQYF
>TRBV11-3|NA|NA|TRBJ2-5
TGTGCCAGCAGCTTATCAATAAAAGAGACCCAGTACTTC
CASSLSIKETQYF
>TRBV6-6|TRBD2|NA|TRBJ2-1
TGTGCCAGCAGTTACTGGACTAGCGCGAACAATGAGCAGTTCTTC
CASSYWTSANNEQFF
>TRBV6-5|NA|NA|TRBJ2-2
TGTGCCAGCAAGACGGTGGTACCGGGGGAGCTGTTTTTT
CASKTVVPGELFF
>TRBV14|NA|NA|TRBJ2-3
TGTGCCAGCAGCCAAGGAACAGGGCGAAAATATTTT
CASSQGTGRKYF
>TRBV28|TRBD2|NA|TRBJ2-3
TGTGCCAGCAGCTTACGAGCGGGAGGTTACACAGATACGCAGTATTTT
CASSLRAGGYTDTQYF
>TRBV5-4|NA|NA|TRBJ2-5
TGTGCCAGCAGCTTGGCATCCGTAAAAGAGACCCAGTACTTC
CASSLASVKETQYF
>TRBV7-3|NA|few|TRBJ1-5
TGTGCCAGCAGCCTAAGTCTGCATCAGCCCCAGCATTTT
CASSLSLHQPQHF
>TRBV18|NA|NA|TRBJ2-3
TGTGCCAGCTCATTCACTAGCTCCCACACAGATACGCAGTATTTT
CASSFTSSHTDTQYF
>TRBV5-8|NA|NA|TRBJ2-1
TGTGCCAGCAGCTGGATAGGCAGGGGTCTCCCCAATAATGAGCAGTTCTTC
CASSWIGRGLPNNEQFF
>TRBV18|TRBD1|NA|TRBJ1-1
TGTGCCAGCTCACCATCGGGTCGTGGACAGGGGGGGACTGAAGCTTTCTTT
CASSPSGRGQGGTEAFF
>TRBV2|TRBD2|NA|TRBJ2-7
TGTGCCAGCAGTGAAGGGGAGCGGGAGTGGTACGAGCAGTACTTC
CASSEGEREWYEQYF
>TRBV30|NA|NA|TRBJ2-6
TGTGCCTGGAGACCTAGAAGGGGGGTCTCTGGGGCCAACGTCCTGACTTTC
CAWRPRRGVSGANVLTF
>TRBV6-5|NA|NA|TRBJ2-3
TGTGCCAGCAGCCGACAGGGACTTAGCACAGATACGCAGTATTTT
CASSRQGLSTDTQYF
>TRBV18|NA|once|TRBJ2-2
TGTGCCAGCTCGCCAAGAGATTTGGGGGAGCTGTTTTTT
CASSPRDLGELFF
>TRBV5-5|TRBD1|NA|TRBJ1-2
TGTGCCAGCAGCCCGGGACAGGGCTATAACTATGGCTACACCTTC
CASSPGQGYNYGYTF
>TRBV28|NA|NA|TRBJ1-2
TGTGCCAGCAGTTCCAGGGGAGGCTATGGCTACACCTTC
CASSSRGGYGYTF
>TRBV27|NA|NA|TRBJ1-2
TGTGCCAGCAGTTTACGGAGGGGATTTGGCTACACCTTC
CASSLRRGFGYTF
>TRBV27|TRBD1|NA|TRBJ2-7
TGTGCCAGCAGTAAGACTGGGACAGTCCCCGAGCAGTACTTC
CASSKTGTVPEQYF
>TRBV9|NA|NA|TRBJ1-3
TGTGCCAGCAGCGTAGGTAAAGGAAACACCATATATTTT
CASSVGKGNTIYF